These 23 T cell receptor beta chains originate from one sample sequenced in a study of long-term antiretroviral therapy in people with HIV. Version v3.0 of the immunoSEQ assay ran at survey level. Method: immunoSEQ multiplex PCR; TCRdb's copy keeps in-frame clones and lacks some. The sample gives some 48,000 clones, around 80% of which show up once; roughly 3.2% is in the top ten. Sample: unsorted PBMCs, taken 0.8 years after starting antiretroviral therapy. These TCRs come from a woman in her late teens or twenties with HIV.

J is TRBJ2-5 and V is TRBV7-2; tentatively, D is TRBD2 (5 bases). In germline, CDR1 is SGHTA, CDR2 FQGNSA. This CDR3 contains 14 residues. Trimming stripped 5 bases from V and 5 bases from J, with 15 bases between. The CDR3: CASSPPHRGETQYF. Written as DNA, the CDR3 is TGTGCCAGCAGCCCGCCACACAGAGGGGAGACCCAGTACTTC.

The V call is TRBV2, the J call TRBJ2-3, with 10 nucleotides matching TRBD2. With V trimmed by 6 bases and J by 1 base, 4 bases remained unmatched. The CDR3 contains 15 residues. Germline V CDR1 and CDR2: SNHLY, FYNNEI. In nucleotides, the CDR3 is TGTGCCAGCAGAGGGGGGACTAGCGGCACAGATACGCAGTATTTT. It is translated as CASRGGTSGTDTQYF.

The rearrangement links TRBV27 to TRBJ2-7; a possible D gene is TRBD2 (6 bases). The CDR3 totals 17 residues. Trimming removed 1 base at V and 0 bases at J, with 16 bases between. Looked up from germline, CDR1 is MNHEY and CDR2 is SMNVEV (reference sequence). The DNA of the CDR3 is TGTGCCAGCAGTTTATTTTCCCCCGCAGCGGGCTCCTACGAGCAGTACTTC. As protein: CASSLFSPAAGSYEQYF.

This clone has a handful of counts. The J gene is TRBJ1-1, the V gene TRBV19; D possibly corresponds to TRBD1 (6 bases). This CDR3 has 12 amino acids. Germline V gene lookup returns CDR1 LNHDA and CDR2 SQIVND (reference sequence). Trimming cost V 9 bases and J 6 bases, with 14 bases left between them. This CDR3 is CASKGGFAEAFF. The CDR3, as DNA: TGTGCCAGCAAGGGGGGATTCGCTGAAGCTTTCTTT.

The chain joins TRBV28 to TRBJ2-7; TRBD2 matches 7 bases. The J segment lost 3 bases and the V segment lost 5 bases, leaving 10 bases of the junction unmatched. This CDR3 spans 15 amino acids. Per the germline V gene, CDR1 is MDHEN and CDR2 is SYDVKM. CDR3 sequence (DNA): TGTGCCAGCAGTCCCACTGGGACTATTTACTACGAGCAGTACTTC. It translates to CASSPTGTIYYEQYF.

The chain couples TRBV4-3 to TRBJ1-1, with 7 bases that match TRBD1. CDR1 and CDR2 from the germline V gene are LGHNA and YSLEER. The V and J ends lost 7 bases and 2 bases, in that order; junction bases with no gene match: 10. The CDR3 has 15 residues. As DNA, the CDR3 is TGCGCCAGCACCCCGGGACAGAGATTTAACACTGAAGCTTTCTTT. This encodes CASTPGQRFNTEAFF.

This rearrangement joins TRBV18 to TRBJ2-4; 8 bases line up with TRBD1. Unmatched junction bases numbered 5, after V lost 2 bases and J lost 8 bases. The CDR3 has 14 amino acids. Germline loops: CDR1 KGHSH, CDR2 LQKENI. The CDR3 bases are TGTGCCAGCTCACCATCCATGACAGGGGACATTCAGTACTTC. Its translation is CASSPSMTGDIQYF.

In its sample, this clone was seen a few times. The chain links TRBV4-1 to TRBJ1-3, with D perhaps matching TRBD1 (5 bases). This CDR3 contains 14 residues. Trimming shortened V by 4 bases and J by 4 bases, and 11 bases separated the two germline ends. Germline V gene data show CDR1 as MGHRA and CDR2 as YSYEKL. The CDR3 sequence: CASSPGTAGNTIYF. The DNA of the CDR3 is TGCGCCAGCAGCCCCGGGACGGCGGGAAACACCATATATTTT.

V and J are TRBV7-9 and TRBJ2-5; perhaps TRBD1 as D (6 bases). The CDR3 covers 14 residues. Germline V gene sequence: CDR1 SEHNR, CDR2 FQNEAQ (reference sequence). V lost 5 bases and J lost 5, with 15 bases in between. The CDR3 nucleotides are TGTGCCAGCAGCCCGCAGGGGAGAAGGGAGACCCAGTACTTC. Translating gives CASSPQGRRETQYF.

This chain connects TRBV7-3 to TRBJ2-1, with 10 bases matching TRBD2. CDR3 length equals 14 residues. V lost 5 bases and J lost 9; bases outside the gene matches: 7. Germline values: CDR1 SGHTA, CDR2 FQGTGA. The CDR3 here is CASSELAGVGEQFF. Here the CDR3 DNA reads TGTGCCAGCAGCGAGCTAGCGGGAGTTGGTGAGCAGTTCTTC.

V gene TRBV27 combines with J gene TRBJ2-2; TRBD2 might be the D (6 bases). CDR3 length equals 13 residues. Trimming stripped 3 bases from V and 7 bases from J, with 9 bases between. Looked up from germline, CDR1 is MNHEY and CDR2 is SMNVEV (reference sequence). Here the CDR3 DNA reads TGTGCCAGCAGTTTGGAGGGCCGCGGGGAGCTGTTTTTT. Translation gives CASSLEGRGELFF.

The chain is built from TRBV10-2 and TRBJ2-7; TRBD1 or TRBD2 may be the D gene (5 bases each). There are 16 residues in the CDR3. The V end was cut by 3 bases, the J end by 4 bases, with 19 bases between. Germline V CDR1 and CDR2: WSHSY, SAAADI. CDR3 region: CASSDEGTPEGYEQYF. In DNA, the CDR3 is TGCGCCAGCAGTGACGAGGGGACGCCCGAAGGGTACGAGCAGTACTTC.

The CDR3 is CASSPYPRYEQYF. DNA for the CDR3: TGTGCCAGCAGTCCCTACCCCCGATACGAGCAGTACTTC. This sequence joins TRBV6-5 and TRBJ2-7; D is unresolved. CDR3 size: 13 residues. Trimming left V 5 bases short and J 4 bases short, with 12 bases between. CDR1 and CDR2 from the germline V gene are MNHEY and SVGAGI.

The V and J genes are TRBV11-2 and TRBJ2-7; 7 bases align to TRBD1. Trimming cost V 4 bases and J 0 bases; bases outside gene matches: 6. Germline CDR1 SGHAT, CDR2 FQNNGV. The CDR3 runs 15 residues. CDR3: CASSSQDRSSYEQYF. The CDR3, as DNA: TGTGCCAGCAGCTCCCAGGACAGGAGCTCCTACGAGCAGTACTTC.

The J gene is TRBJ2-7, the V gene TRBV6-6, with a possible D match to TRBD1 (5 bases). This CDR3 has 15 residues. Germline V gene lookup returns CDR1 MNHNY and CDR2 SVGAGI (reference sequence). The V end was cut by 0 bases, the J end by 0 bases, with 9 bases between. The CDR3 is CASSYSIQGSYEQYF. CDR3 sequence (DNA): TGTGCCAGCAGTTACTCGATTCAGGGCTCCTACGAGCAGTACTTC.

The V gene is TRBV19, the J gene TRBJ1-2, with 8 positions matching TRBD1. CDR1 and CDR2 from the germline V gene are LNHDA and SQIVND (reference sequence). V gave up 4 bases and J gave up 5 bases; unmatched junction bases: 0. The CDR3 extends over 12 amino acids. CDR3 nucleotide sequence: TGTGCCAGTAGTAACAGGGGGTATGGCTACACCTTC. It codes for CASSNRGYGYTF.

This sequence joins TRBV19 and TRBJ2-3; tentatively, D is TRBD1 or TRBD2 (5 bases each). Per the germline V gene, CDR1 is LNHDA and CDR2 is SQIVND (reference sequence). CDR3 length: 13 residues. Trimming cost V 7 bases and J 1 base, with 9 bases left between them. CDR3 nucleotides: TGTGCCAGTAAAGGGACCGGCACAGATACGCAGTATTTT. This gives the protein CASKGTGTDTQYF.

The chain links TRBV11-2 to TRBJ1-1; the D is unclear. V shed 0 bases and J shed 0 bases, with 5 bases lying between them. CDR3 length equals 14 residues. Germline lookup yields CDR1 SGHAT and CDR2 FQNNGV. CDR3 in DNA: TGTGCCAGCAGCTTAGATCCTATGAACACTGAAGCTTTCTTT. Encoded protein: CASSLDPMNTEAFF.

The chain joins TRBV4-1 to TRBJ2-7; weak D call: TRBD1 (5 bases). This CDR3 has 15 residues. Trimming removed 4 bases at V and 4 bases at J, with 17 bases between. The germline gives CDR1 MGHRA, CDR2 YSYEKL. CDR3 in DNA: TGCGCCAGCAGCCGACGGACACAGGCTTTATACGAGCAGTACTTC. Translation gives CASSRRTQALYEQYF.

The J gene is TRBJ2-1, the V gene TRBV4-1; 8 nucleotides align to TRBD2. V was clipped by 1 base and J by 7 bases; unmatched bases: 21. This CDR3 is built from 20 residues. Germline V gives CDR1 MGHRA, CDR2 YSYEKL. In nucleotides, the CDR3 is TGCGCCAGCAGCCAAGGGACGACGGGAGGGCCATCGAGATCTCAAAATGAGCAGTTCTTC. As protein: CASSQGTTGGPSRSQNEQFF.

The rearrangement joins TRBV6-6 to TRBJ2-7, with 8 bases lining up with TRBD1. The V gene end was trimmed by 0 bases and the J gene end by 6 bases; junction bases not matched to a gene: 1. This CDR3 spans 13 amino acids. CDR1 is MNHNY and CDR2 is SVGAGI in the germline V gene (reference sequence). The CDR3 coding sequence is TGTGCCAGCAGTTACTCGGGACAGGTCGAGCAGTACTTC. Translation gives CASSYSGQVEQYF.

This sequence joins TRBV27 and TRBJ2-1; D call uncertain. The V gene's germline CDR1 is MNHEY and CDR2 SMNVEV (reference sequence). The V end lost 3 bases, the J end lost 3 bases, and 9 bases lay between the germline ends. The CDR3 runs to 14 residues. CDR3 sequence reads: CASSFGRDYNEQFF. CDR3 nucleotides: TGTGCCAGCAGTTTCGGCCGAGACTACAATGAGCAGTTCTTC.

This clone turned up a few times. The chain employs TRBV19 and TRBJ1-2; D uncertain. Germline CDR1 is LNHDA and CDR2 is SQIVND (reference sequence). V was clipped by 8 bases and J by 4 bases, with 14 bases between them. The CDR3 sequence is 13 residues long. The chain's CDR3 is CASGKTEIYGYTF. DNA of the CDR3: TGTGCCAGTGGGAAGACCGAGATCTATGGCTACACCTTC.